This paragraph reports one T cell receptor beta chain. Its antigen specificity is not known. The sample holds no much larger clone one base away, and base qualities are not on file. RNA was extracted with the RNeasy kit and 0.5 to 1 ug was reverse transcribed using random hexamers. The immunoSEQ multiplex PCR assay, covering 54 Vbeta and 13 Jbeta segments, was used to amplify TCR beta CDR3 regions. PCR amplification bias was corrected by using a synthetic template baseline for primer optimization and computational correction. In the source study's methods: Only productive sequences were kept, with reads annotated to V, D and J genes according to IMGT and analyzed in immunoSEQ Analyzer. Clonality was computed as one minus Shannon entropy normalized by log2 of the number of productive unique sequences. Public and private clones were assessed among the 100 most prevalent clones of each patient and control. Susac-specific clones were defined as absent from healthy and MS cohorts, over a thousand published viral clones and other ImmuneACCESS disease sequences. TCRdb cleaned the public reads at Q25 with fastp, built clones with MiXCR and kept in-frame beta chains. Here each entry gathers all rows of one CDR3 protein and keeps the most common genes and DNA. These V and J calls are TCRdb output, not the study's own analysis. This sample gives 200,000 to 250,000 distinct CDR3 sequences in total; 80% to 95% of them show up just once. Over 0.1% of the sample is held by the ten biggest clonotypes.

V is trimmed back by 2 bases and J by 6 bases, and the junction contains 7 bases that no gene match accounts for. Including the terminal cysteine and phenylalanine, the CDR3 comprises 15 residues. Only the CDR3 DNA is retained, 45 bases long and in frame from the first base. CDR1 and CDR2 are drawn from the germline V gene: SGHVS, FQNEAQ. The data stem from a study of CD8 T cells in Susac syndrome (dated by TCRdb to about 2019). About the investigation overall: Repertoire sequencing was used to test whether CD8+ T cell activation and differentiation in Susac syndrome was antigen driven. The clonality of the CD8+ T cell repertoire was compared across more than 9 healthy donors, roughly 14 Susac syndrome patients and around 16 multiple sclerosis patients. The investigation overall reported the following: The TCR sequencing and HLA analysis was acknowledged to have included a relatively small number of individuals.

High-throughput TCR beta sequencing profiled peripheral blood CD8+ and CD4+ T cells from healthy donors, Susac syndrome patients and multiple sclerosis patients. Multiple sclerosis controls were treatment-naive patients with stable or active relapsing-remitting disease fulfilling revised McDonald criteria. Bulk CD8+ and CD4+ T cells were purified magnetically by negative isolation, whereas CD8+ TEMRA cells were enriched by FACS. Blood was collected in EDTA tubes and processed within 24 hours, with PBMCs isolated through density gradient centrifugation. PBMCs intended for TCR sequencing were frozen in liquid nitrogen and were later thawed in a 37 degrees C water bath. The sorted or isolated CD4+, CD8+ and CD8+ TEMRA cells reached a purity of at least 90%.

The origin of this receptor is a human donor with multiple sclerosis. In this chain, TRBV7-8 is recombined with TRBJ2-3, with 8 bases matching TRBD2. Sequencing was done on a sample of CD8+ T cells from PBMCs. In nucleotides, the sequence is TGTGCCAGCAGCTTATTAGTGCCGGGGGGGGATACGCAGTATTTT. Its translation reads: CASSLLVPGGDTQYF.